A single TCR beta chain is shown here with its context. CDR1 is SGHVS and CDR2 is FNYEAQ in the germline V gene. V lost 5 bases and J lost 6, with 17 bases in between. The CDR3 totals 15 residues. The data were taken from a study of beta chain features in type 1 diabetes. Expressed TCRB transcripts were sequenced, since all the RNA that had been isolated was reverse transcribed. Assay used: immunoSEQ multiplex PCR; TCRdb lists only in-frame clones, some missing. The sample records over 120,000 clones, around 9.3% being singletons. Sequences were obtained from naive CD4+ T cells from blood. This sequence originates from a man aged 18 to 29 in good health. The gene calls are TRBV7-6 and TRBJ1-5; D ambiguous. Here the CDR3 reads CASSPGKEVLQPQHF. The CDR3 coding sequence is TGTGCCAGCAGCCCGGGGAAGGAAGTACTTCAGCCCCAGCATTTT.